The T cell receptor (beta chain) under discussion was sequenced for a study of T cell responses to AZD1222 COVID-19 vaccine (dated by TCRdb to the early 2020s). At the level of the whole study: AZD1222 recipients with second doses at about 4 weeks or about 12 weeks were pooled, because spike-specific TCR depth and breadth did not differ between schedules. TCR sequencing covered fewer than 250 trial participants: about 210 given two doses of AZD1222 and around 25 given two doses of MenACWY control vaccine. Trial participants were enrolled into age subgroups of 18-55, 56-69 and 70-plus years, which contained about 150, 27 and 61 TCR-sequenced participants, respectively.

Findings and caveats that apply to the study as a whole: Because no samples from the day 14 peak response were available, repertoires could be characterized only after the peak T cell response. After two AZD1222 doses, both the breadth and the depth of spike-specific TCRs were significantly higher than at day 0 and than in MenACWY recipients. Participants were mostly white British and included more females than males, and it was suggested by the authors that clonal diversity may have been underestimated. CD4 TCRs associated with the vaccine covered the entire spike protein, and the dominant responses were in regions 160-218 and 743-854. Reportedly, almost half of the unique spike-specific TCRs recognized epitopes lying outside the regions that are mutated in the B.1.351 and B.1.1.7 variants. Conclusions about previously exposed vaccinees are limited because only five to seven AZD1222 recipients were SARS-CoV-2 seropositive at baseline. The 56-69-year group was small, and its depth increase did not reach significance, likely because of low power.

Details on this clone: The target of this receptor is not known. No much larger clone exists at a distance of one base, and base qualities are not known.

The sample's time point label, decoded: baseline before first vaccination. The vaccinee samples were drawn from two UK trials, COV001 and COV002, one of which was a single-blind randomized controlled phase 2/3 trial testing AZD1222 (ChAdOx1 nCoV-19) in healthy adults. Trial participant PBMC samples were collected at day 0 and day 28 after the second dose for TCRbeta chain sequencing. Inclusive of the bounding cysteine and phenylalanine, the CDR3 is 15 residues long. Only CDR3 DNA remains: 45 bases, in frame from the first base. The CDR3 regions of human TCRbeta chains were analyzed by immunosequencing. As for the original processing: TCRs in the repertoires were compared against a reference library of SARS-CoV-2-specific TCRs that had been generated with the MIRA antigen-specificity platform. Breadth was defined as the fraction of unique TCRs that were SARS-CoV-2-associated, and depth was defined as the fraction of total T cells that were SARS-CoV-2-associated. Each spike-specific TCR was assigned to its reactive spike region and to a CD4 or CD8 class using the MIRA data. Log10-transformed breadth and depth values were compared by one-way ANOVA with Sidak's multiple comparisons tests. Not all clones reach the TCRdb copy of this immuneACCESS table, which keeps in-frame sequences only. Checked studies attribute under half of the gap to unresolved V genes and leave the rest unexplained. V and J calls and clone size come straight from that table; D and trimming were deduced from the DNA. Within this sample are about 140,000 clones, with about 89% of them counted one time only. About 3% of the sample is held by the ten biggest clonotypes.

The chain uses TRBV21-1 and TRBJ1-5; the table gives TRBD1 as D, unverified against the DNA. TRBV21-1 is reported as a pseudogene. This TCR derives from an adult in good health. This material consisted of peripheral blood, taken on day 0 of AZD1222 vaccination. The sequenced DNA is TGTGCCAGCAGCAAAACGGACAGGGGGCATCAGCCCCAGCATTTT. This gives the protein CASSKTDRGHQPQHF.